These 25 T cell receptor beta chains originate from one sample sequenced in a study of cytomegalovirus exposure and HLA in healthy donors (dated by TCRdb to 2017 to 2019). The protocol used for the library was the immunoSEQ multiplex PCR assay. Drawn from immuneACCESS, this table holds only the in-frame rearrangements with V and J called that TCRdb kept. Clones are partly lost; checked studies trace under half to an unresolved V gene and leave the rest unexplained. The sample yields tens of thousands of clones; about 96% were counted once. The top ten clonotypes cover roughly 1.5% of the sample. The specimen sequenced was PBMCs. Every receptor here comes from a man younger than 35 in good health and CMV-seropositive.

The chain links TRBV6-1 to TRBJ2-7, with 9 positions matching TRBD1. Trimming cost V 6 bases and J 6 bases; bases outside gene matches: 6. The CDR3 sequence is 13 residues long. The germline V gene encodes CDR1 MNHNS and CDR2 SASEGT. The CDR3 protein is CASSRDRVLEQYF. In nucleotides, the CDR3 is TGTGCCAGCAGCCGGGACAGGGTACTCGAGCAGTACTTC.

The gene calls are TRBV28 and TRBJ1-5; 12 positions match TRBD1. This CDR3 contains 15 residues. With 6 bases clipped from V and 6 bases from J, the junction kept 6 bases outside the gene matches. Germline V gene data show CDR1 as MDHEN and CDR2 as SYDVKM. CDR3 bases: TGTGCCAGCAGGCCCGGGACAGGGGGCTTTCAGCCCCAGCATTTT. This encodes CASRPGTGGFQPQHF. The full variable domain, in which reference TRBV28 and TRBJ1-5 provide the parts outside the CDR3, is DVKVTQSSRYLVKRTGEKVFLECVQDMDHENMFWYRQDPGLGLRLIYFSYDVKMKEKGDIPEGYSVSREKKERFSLILESASTNQTSMYLCASRPGTGGFQPQHFGDGTRLSIL.

The chain couples TRBV29-1 to TRBJ2-2, with D uncertain. Germline CDR1 is SQVTM and CDR2 is ANQGSEA. The CDR3 has 11 residues. The V and J ends lost 2 bases and 8 bases respectively, with 6 bases between them. In DNA, the CDR3 is TGCAGCGTTGAAAGAGGAGGGGAGCTGTTTTTT. Translation: CSVERGGELFF.

V gene TRBV7-9 combines with J gene TRBJ2-1, with TRBD2 matching 9 bases. V trimming: 1 base; J trimming: 4 bases; junction bases outside the gene matches: 5. CDR1 SEHNR and CDR2 FQNEAQ come from the germline V gene (reference sequence). The CDR3 is made up of 16 amino acids. For the CDR3, the DNA is TGTGCCAGCAGCTTAGTAACCCTAGCGGGGTACAATGAGCAGTTCTTC. Its protein is CASSLVTLAGYNEQFF.

The chain employs TRBV5-6 and TRBJ1-1; D is unclear. Germline V gene lookup returns CDR1 SGHDT and CDR2 YYEEEE. Deletions cut 4 bases from V and 3 bases from J, with 16 bases between. The CDR3 covers 15 residues. The CDR3 DNA sequence: TGTGCCAGCAGCCTCGAGGAGAGGCCCTACACTGAAGCTTTCTTT. It yields the protein CASSLEERPYTEAFF.

The chain recombines TRBV5-6 with TRBJ2-1; 9 positions agree with TRBD2. CDR1 is SGHDT and CDR2 is YYEEEE in the germline V gene. The CDR3 has 16 residues. J gave up 4 bases and V 1 base, and 6 bases lay outside the gene matches. The DNA for the CDR3 is TGTGCCAGCAGCTTGAGTCTAGCGGGGCGATACAATGAGCAGTTCTTC. Translation: CASSLSLAGRYNEQFF.

The chain joins TRBV10-2 to TRBJ2-3, with 7 bases that match TRBD2. J was trimmed by 2 bases and V by 6 bases; bases with no gene match: 17. Germline V CDR1 and CDR2: WSHSY, SAAADI. This CDR3 is 18 amino acids long. The CDR3 sequence: CASRTRLGLPIDTDTQYF. CDR3 DNA: TGCGCCAGCAGAACTCGACTGGGACTACCAATAGACACAGATACGCAGTATTTT.

The chain couples TRBV28 to TRBJ1-5, with a possible D match to TRBD1 (6 bases). V was shortened by 3 bases and J by 5 bases, with 17 bases between the two germline ends. From germline, CDR1 is MDHEN and CDR2 SYDVKM. CDR3 length: 16 residues. The CDR3 sequence is CASSFTPGRGDQPQHF. The CDR3 DNA sequence: TGTGCCAGCAGTTTTACCCCGGGGAGGGGGGATCAGCCCCAGCATTTT. The whole variable domain, filled in from reference TRBV28 and TRBJ1-5, reads DVKVTQSSRYLVKRTGEKVFLECVQDMDHENMFWYRQDPGLGLRLIYFSYDVKMKEKGDIPEGYSVSREKKERFSLILESASTNQTSMYLCASSFTPGRGDQPQHFGDGTRLSIL.

The V call is TRBV2, the J call TRBJ1-2, with 11 nucleotides matching TRBD1. Germline V gives CDR1 SNHLY, CDR2 FYNNEI. This CDR3 comprises 13 residues. J gave up 4 bases and V 6 bases, and 1 base lay outside the gene matches. The CDR3 DNA is TGTGCCAGCAGGGACAGGGGGCCCTATGGCTACACCTTC. It yields the protein CASRDRGPYGYTF.

This chain links TRBV5-4 with TRBJ2-7; D may be TRBD1 (6 bases). V gave up 0 bases and J gave up 2 bases, with 9 bases separating them. Germline-derived CDR1 and CDR2 are SGHNT and YYREEE (reference sequence). There are 14 residues in the CDR3. CDR3 nucleotides: TGTGCCAGCAGCTTGGGGACAGAGACCTACGAGCAGTACTTC. Its translation: CASSLGTETYEQYF.

The V and J genes are TRBV18 and TRBJ1-1; D uncertain. Germline CDR1 reads KGHSH; CDR2 reads LQKENI. This CDR3 is 12 amino acids long. Between the trimmed V and J ends, which lost 6 bases and 6 bases, there was a span of 11 bases. The CDR3 DNA reads as TGTGCCAGCTCTCTTAGTGGTGCTGAAGCTTTCTTT. As protein: CASSLSGAEAFF.

This sequence joins TRBV7-5 and TRBJ2-3; no DNA check was done on the table's D call, TRBD1. TRBV7-5 is designated a pseudogene. CDR3 length: 13 amino acids. The CDR3 reads CVRSKQVTDTQYF. The CDR3 DNA sequence: TGTGTCAGAAGCAAACAGGTCACAGATACGCAGTATTTT.

The gene calls are TRBV7-8 and TRBJ2-1; D remains ambiguous. The CDR3 has 16 residues. Per germline, CDR1 SGHVS and CDR2 FQNEAQ. Trimming removed 5 bases from V and 0 bases from J, with 14 bases in between. The CDR3 coding sequence is TGTGCCAGCAGCCCCTCACGCGCTCGCTCCTACAATGAGCAGTTCTTC. Translation gives CASSPSRARSYNEQFF.

In this sample, this clone turned up once. Germline is not matched at one junction end, which may reflect a read error. The chain carries TRBV19 and TRBJ2-5, with 8 positions matching TRBD1. CDR1 LNHDA and CDR2 SQIVND come from the germline V gene (reference sequence). This CDR3 is 13 amino acids long. The chain's CDR3 is CASSLTGAETQYF. The CDR3 DNA reads as TGTGCAAGTAGCCTGACAGGGGCGGAGACCCAGTACTTC.

V and J are TRBV10-1 and TRBJ2-5, with D perhaps matching TRBD2 (6 bases). Trimming pared 0 bases from V and 5 bases from J, leaving 13 bases between. CDR3 length equals 15 residues. Germline assignment: CDR1 WNHNN and CDR2 SYGVQD (reference sequence). In DNA form, the CDR3 reads TGCGCCAGCAGTGAGTCGGTGCGGGGCGGGGAGACCCAGTACTTC. It encodes CASSESVRGGETQYF.

CDR3 sequence (DNA): TGTGCCAGCAGCTTAGTGGGTAGCGCTCTCAGAGATGAGCAGTTCTTC. This translates into CASSLVGSALRDEQFF. This rearrangement joins TRBV7-8 to TRBJ2-1, with D possibly being TRBD2 (5 bases). CDR3 length: 16 residues. The V gene's germline CDR1 is SGHVS and CDR2 FQNEAQ. V shed 1 base and J shed 8 bases, with 18 bases lying between them. The whole variable domain, remainder taken from reference TRBV7-8 and TRBJ2-1, is GAGVSQSPRYKVAKRGQDVALRCDPISGHVSLFWYQQALGQGPEFLTYFQNEAQLDKSGLPSDRFFAERPEGSVSTLKIQRTQQEDSAVYLCASSLVGSALRDEQFFGPGTRLTVL.

V usage is TRBV7-2 and J usage is TRBJ2-3; the match to TRBD2 covers 7 bases. The CDR3 is 16 residues long. Germline CDR1 and CDR2: SGHTA and FQGNSA. J gave up 1 base and V 2 bases, and 6 bases lay outside the gene matches. The CDR3 spells CASSLIWDYGTDTQYF. The CDR3 DNA is TGTGCCAGCAGCTTAATCTGGGACTACGGCACAGATACGCAGTATTTT.

This rearrangement joins TRBV28 to TRBJ2-7, with 10 nucleotides matching TRBD1. With 3 bases clipped from V and 2 bases from J, the junction kept 10 bases outside the gene matches. The CDR3 contains 17 residues. Germline loops: CDR1 MDHEN, CDR2 SYDVKM. This CDR3 reads CASSFNAGQGETYEQYF. Written as DNA, the CDR3 is TGTGCCAGCAGTTTTAACGCAGGACAGGGGGAGACCTACGAGCAGTACTTC.

The chain carries TRBV29-1 and TRBJ2-7; TRBD1 agrees at 7 bases. The CDR3 loop spans 13 amino acids. With V trimmed by 4 bases and J by 4 bases, 7 bases remained unmatched. CDR1 and CDR2 from the germline V gene are SQVTM and ANQGSEA. The CDR3 loop reads CSVAGTDSYEQYF. CDR3 DNA sequence: TGCAGCGTTGCTGGGACAGATAGTTACGAGCAGTACTTC.

V usage is TRBV4-1 and J usage is TRBJ2-2, with 10 bases aligning to TRBD2. Germline V gives CDR1 MGHRA, CDR2 YSYEKL. The CDR3 has 19 amino acids. Unmatched junction bases numbered 14, after V lost 2 bases and J lost 5 bases. CDR3 loop: CASSQITYASGSETGELFF. CDR3 DNA sequence: TGCGCCAGCAGCCAAATTACGTACGCTAGCGGGAGTGAAACCGGGGAGCTGTTTTTT.

This chain joins TRBV6-6 and TRBJ2-5; 8 nucleotides agree with TRBD2. Germline V CDR1 and CDR2: MNHNY, SVGAGI (reference sequence). This CDR3 has 14 residues. V was clipped by 2 bases and J by 2 bases; unmatched bases: 1. Here the CDR3 reads CASSYGTSQETQYF. The CDR3 bases are TGTGCCAGCAGTTACGGGACTAGTCAAGAGACCCAGTACTTC.

The chain links TRBV25-1 to TRBJ2-1; 10 bases agree with TRBD2. This CDR3 comprises 18 residues. V was clipped by 9 bases and J by 8 bases; unmatched bases: 22. CDR1 and CDR2 (germline): MGHDK, SYGVNS. The CDR3 DNA reads as TGTGCCAGTCCTCCATTGGCGATTAGCGGGAGGAATACACATGAGCAGTTCTTC. Protein sequence: CASPPLAISGRNTHEQFF.

This chain links TRBV5-1 with TRBJ1-5; TRBD1 might be the D (6 bases). Trimming removed 3 bases at V and 3 bases at J, with 10 bases between. The CDR3 is 14 residues long. Germline V CDR1 and CDR2: SGHRS, YFSETQ. This CDR3 is CASSSGQHNQPQHF. The CDR3 DNA reads TGCGCCAGCAGCTCAGGACAGCACAATCAGCCCCAGCATTTT.

The chain carries TRBV27 and TRBJ2-2, with 8 bases lining up with TRBD1. Per germline, CDR1 MNHEY and CDR2 SMNVEV (reference sequence). The CDR3 is 15 residues long. V shed 6 bases and J 0 bases; nucleotides not matched to a gene: 3. For the CDR3, the DNA is TGTGCCAGCAGGATGACAGGGGCGAACACCGGGGAGCTGTTTTTT. It translates to CASRMTGANTGELFF.

This chain uses TRBV12-5 with TRBJ2-1, with 13 bases lining up with TRBD2. CDR1 and CDR2 (germline): LGHNT, FRNRAP. Trimming at V came to 6 bases and at J to 7 bases, leaving 12 bases not matched to a gene. This CDR3 region has 17 residues. The CDR3 DNA follows: TGTGCTAGTGGCCTCCGGTCCCGACTAGCGGGAGGAAATGAGCAGTTCTTC. Translation gives CASGLRSRLAGGNEQFF.